This record covers a single T cell receptor beta chain. These data are taken from a study of blood T cell repertoires in COVID-19. About the research overall: Samples taken during acute and convalescent COVID-19 were collected in the United States, Italy and Spain. The analysed material was cDNA or gDNA that came from T cells, B-cell-depleted T cells, or PBMCs.

Authors' data handling: Using reference gene primer amplification, nucleated cell counts were estimated. Clones were read by immunoSEQ multiplex PCR, and TCRdb kept only the in-frame ones, dropping some. Clone size and the V and J calls come from that table; the DNA yielded D and trimming. The repertoire consists of about 110,000 clones, with roughly 84% occurring once and the leading ten covering approximately 0.77%. Germline V CDR1 and CDR2: DFQATT, SNEGSKA (reference sequence). The CDR3 contains 11 residues. V was trimmed by 4 bases and J by 2 bases, leaving 6 bases between them. The TCR was taken from a woman between 65 and 79 years old with acute or convalescent COVID-19. The sample consisted of peripheral blood. V is TRBV20-1 and J is TRBJ2-7; perhaps TRBD1 as D (5 bases). CDR3 residues: CSATRAYEQYF. In DNA form, the CDR3 reads TGCAGTGCTACCAGGGCCTACGAGCAGTACTTC.